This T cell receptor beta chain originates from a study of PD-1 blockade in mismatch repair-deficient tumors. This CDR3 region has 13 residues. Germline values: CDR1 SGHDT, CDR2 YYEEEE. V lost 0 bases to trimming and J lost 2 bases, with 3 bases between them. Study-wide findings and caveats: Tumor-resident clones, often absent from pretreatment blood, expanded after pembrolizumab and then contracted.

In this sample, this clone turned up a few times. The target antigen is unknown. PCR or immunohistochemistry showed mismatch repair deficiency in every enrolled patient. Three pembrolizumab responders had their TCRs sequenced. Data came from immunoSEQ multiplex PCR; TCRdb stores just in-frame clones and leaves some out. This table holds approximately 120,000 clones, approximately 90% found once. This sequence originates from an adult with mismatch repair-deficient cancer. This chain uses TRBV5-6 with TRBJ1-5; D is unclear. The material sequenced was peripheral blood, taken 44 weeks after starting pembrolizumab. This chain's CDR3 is CASSLAGNQPQHF. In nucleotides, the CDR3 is TGTGCCAGCAGCTTGGCCGGCAATCAGCCCCAGCATTTT.